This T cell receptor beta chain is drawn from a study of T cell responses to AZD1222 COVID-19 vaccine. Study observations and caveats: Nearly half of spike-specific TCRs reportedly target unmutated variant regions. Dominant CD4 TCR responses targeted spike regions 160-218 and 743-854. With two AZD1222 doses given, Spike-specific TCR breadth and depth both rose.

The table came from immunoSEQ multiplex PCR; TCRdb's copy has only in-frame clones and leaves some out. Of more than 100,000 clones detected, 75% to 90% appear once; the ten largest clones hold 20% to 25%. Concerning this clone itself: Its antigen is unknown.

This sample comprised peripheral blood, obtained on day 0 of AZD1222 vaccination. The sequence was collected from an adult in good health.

The chain's CDR3 is CASSSHQGGGYTF. In DNA form, the CDR3 reads TGTGCCAGCAGTTCCCATCAGGGGGGTGGCTACACCTTC. This chain uses TRBV27 with TRBJ1-2, with 7 nucleotides matching TRBD1. This CDR3 is 13 amino acids long. CDR1 MNHEY and CDR2 SMNVEV come from the germline V gene (reference sequence). V trimming: 4 bases; J trimming: 7 bases; junction bases outside the gene matches: 6.